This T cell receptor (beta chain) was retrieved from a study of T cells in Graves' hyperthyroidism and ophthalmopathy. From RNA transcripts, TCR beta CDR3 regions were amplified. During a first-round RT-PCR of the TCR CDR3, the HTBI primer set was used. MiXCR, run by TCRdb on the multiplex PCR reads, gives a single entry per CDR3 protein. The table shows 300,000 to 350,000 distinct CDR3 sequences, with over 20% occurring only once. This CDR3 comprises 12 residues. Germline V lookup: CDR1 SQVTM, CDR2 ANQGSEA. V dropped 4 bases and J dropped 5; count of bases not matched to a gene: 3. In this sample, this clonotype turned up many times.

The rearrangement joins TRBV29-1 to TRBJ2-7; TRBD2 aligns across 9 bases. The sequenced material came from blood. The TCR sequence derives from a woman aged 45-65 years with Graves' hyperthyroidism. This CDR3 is CSVVAGVDEQYF. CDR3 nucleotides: TGCAGCGTTGTAGCGGGAGTGGACGAGCAGTACTTC.